The present entry profiles one T cell receptor beta chain with its context. The CDR3 length is 17 residues. J gave up 7 bases and V 3 bases, and 12 bases lay outside the gene matches. Germline CDR1 SGHRS, CDR2 YFSETQ. The data were taken from a study of cytomegalovirus exposure and HLA in healthy donors. PCR employed 60 Vbeta and 13 Jbeta primers. The method was immunoSEQ multiplex PCR; TCRdb's version includes in-frame clones alone and lacks a portion of them. The table lists about 160,000 clones, over 65% of them singletons. The rearrangement links TRBV5-1 to TRBJ1-6, with 8 bases matching TRBD1. The sample taken for sequencing was PBMCs. This clonotype originated in a woman between 40 and 50 years old in good health and CMV-seronegative. The CDR3 nucleotides are TGCGCCAGCAGCTCCGACAGGGGAGGTACGGGGAATTCACCCCTCCACTTT. Amino acids: CASSSDRGGTGNSPLHF. Complete variable domain (other parts from reference TRBV5-1 and TRBJ1-6): KAGVTQTPRYLIKTRGQQVTLSCSPISGHRSVSWYQQTPGQGLQFLFEYFSETQRNKGNFPGRFSGRQFSNSRSEMNVSTLELGDSALYLCASSSDRGGTGNSPLHFGNGTRLTVT.